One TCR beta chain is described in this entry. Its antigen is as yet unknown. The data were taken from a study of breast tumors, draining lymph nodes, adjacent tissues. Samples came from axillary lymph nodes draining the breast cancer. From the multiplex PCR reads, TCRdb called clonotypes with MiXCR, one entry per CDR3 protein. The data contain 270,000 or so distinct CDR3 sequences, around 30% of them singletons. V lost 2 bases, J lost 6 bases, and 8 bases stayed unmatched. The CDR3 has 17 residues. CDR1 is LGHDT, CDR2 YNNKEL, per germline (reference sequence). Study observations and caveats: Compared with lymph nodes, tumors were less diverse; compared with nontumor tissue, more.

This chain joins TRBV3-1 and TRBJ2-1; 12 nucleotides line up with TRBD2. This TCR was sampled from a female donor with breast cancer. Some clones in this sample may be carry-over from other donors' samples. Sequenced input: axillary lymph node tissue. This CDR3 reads CASSQWAGTSGPNEQFF. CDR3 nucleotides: TGTGCCAGCAGCCAATGGGCTGGGACTAGCGGGCCCAATGAGCAGTTCTTC.